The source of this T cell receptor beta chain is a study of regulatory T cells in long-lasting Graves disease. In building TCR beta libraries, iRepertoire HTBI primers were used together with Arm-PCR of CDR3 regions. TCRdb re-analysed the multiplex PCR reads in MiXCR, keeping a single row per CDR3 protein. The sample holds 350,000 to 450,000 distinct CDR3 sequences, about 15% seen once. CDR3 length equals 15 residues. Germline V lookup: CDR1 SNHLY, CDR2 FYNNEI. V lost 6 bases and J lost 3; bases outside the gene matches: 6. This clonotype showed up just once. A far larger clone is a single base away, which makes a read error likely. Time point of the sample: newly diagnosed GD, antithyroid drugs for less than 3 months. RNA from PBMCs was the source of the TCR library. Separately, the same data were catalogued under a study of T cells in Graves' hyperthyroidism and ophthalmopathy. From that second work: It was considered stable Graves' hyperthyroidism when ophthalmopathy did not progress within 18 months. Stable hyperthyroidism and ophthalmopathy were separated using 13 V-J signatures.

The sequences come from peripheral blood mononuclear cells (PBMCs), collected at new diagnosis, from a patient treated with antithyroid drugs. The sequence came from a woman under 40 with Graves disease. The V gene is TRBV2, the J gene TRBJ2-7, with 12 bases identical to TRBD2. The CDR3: CASSPRTSGNYEQYF. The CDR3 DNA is TGTGCCAGCAGCCCGAGGACTAGCGGGAACTACGAGCAGTACTTC.